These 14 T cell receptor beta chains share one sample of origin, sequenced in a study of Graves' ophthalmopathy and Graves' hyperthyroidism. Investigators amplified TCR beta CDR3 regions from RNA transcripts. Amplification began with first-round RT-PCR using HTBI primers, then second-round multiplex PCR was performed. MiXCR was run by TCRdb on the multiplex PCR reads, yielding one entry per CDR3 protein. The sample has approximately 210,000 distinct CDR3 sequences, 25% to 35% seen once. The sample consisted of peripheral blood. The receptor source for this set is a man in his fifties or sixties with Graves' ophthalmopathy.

The CDR3 DNA is TGCGCCAGCAGCTCCAGGATCGAAACTGAAGCTTTCTTT. The encoded protein is CASSSRIETEAFF. The chain carries TRBV5-1 and TRBJ1-1; D call uncertain. In germline, CDR1 is SGHRS, CDR2 YFSETQ. CDR3 length equals 13 residues. V gave up 3 bases and J gave up 5 bases, with 11 bases separating them.

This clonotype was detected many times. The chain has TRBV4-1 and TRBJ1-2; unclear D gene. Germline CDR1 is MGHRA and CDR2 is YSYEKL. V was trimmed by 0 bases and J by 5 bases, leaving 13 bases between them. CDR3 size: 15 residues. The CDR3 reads CASSQDPTLEYGYTF. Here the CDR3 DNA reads TGCGCCAGCAGCCAAGATCCTACGCTCGAATATGGCTACACCTTC.

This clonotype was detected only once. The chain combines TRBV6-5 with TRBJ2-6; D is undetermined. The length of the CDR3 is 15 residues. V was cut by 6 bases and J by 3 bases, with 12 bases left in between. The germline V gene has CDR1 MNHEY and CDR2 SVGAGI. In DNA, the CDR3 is TGTGCCAGCAGCTTGACTCCCTTTGGGGCCAACGTCCTGACTTTC. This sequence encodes CASSLTPFGANVLTF.

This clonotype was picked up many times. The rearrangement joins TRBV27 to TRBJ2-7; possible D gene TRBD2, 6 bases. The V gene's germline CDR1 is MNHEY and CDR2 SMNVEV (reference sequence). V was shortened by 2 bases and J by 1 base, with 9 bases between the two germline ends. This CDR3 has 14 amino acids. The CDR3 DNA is TGTGCCAGCAGTTTAGCGGGACTTTCCTACGAGCAGTACTTC. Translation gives CASSLAGLSYEQYF.

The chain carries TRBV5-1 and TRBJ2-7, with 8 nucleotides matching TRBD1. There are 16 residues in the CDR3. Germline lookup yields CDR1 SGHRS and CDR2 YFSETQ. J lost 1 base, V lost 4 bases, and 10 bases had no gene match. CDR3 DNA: TGCGCCAGCAGCCCAGCGCCGACAGGGGAGTCCTACGAGCAGTACTTC. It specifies CASSPAPTGESYEQYF.

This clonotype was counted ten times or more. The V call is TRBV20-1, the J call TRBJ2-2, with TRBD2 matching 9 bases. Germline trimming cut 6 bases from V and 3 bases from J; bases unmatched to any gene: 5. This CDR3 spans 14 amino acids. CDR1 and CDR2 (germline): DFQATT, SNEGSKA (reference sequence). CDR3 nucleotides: TGCAGTGCCCGAGCGGGAGGCGACACCGGGGAGCTGTTTTTT. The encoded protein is CSARAGGDTGELFF.

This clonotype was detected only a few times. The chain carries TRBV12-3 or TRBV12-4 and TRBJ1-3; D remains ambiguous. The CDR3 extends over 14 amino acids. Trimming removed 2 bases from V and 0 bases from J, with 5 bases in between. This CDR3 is CASSLWNSGNTIYF. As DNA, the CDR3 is TGTGCCAGCAGTTTATGGAACTCTGGAAACACCATATATTTT.

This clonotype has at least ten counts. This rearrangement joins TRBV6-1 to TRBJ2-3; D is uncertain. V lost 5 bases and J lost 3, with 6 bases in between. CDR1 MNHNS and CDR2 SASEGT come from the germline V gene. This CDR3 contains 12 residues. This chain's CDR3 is CASSPQTDTQYF. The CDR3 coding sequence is TGTGCCAGCAGTCCCCAAACAGATACGCAGTATTTT.

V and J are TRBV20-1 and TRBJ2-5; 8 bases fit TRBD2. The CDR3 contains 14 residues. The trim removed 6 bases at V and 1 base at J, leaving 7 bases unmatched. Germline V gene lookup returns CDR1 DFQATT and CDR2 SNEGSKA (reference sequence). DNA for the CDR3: TGCAGTGCCTCGGGGGGGGAGGGCCAAGAGACCCAGTACTTC. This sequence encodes CSASGGEGQETQYF.

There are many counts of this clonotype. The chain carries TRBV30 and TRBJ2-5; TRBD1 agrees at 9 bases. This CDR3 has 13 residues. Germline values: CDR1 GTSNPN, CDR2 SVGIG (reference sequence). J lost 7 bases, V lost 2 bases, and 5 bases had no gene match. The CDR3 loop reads CAWSRTGAATQYF. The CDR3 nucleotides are TGTGCCTGGAGTAGGACAGGGGCGGCGACCCAGTACTTC. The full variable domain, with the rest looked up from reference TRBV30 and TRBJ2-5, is SQTIHQWPATLVQPVGSPLSLECTVEGTSNPNLYWYRQAAGRGLQLLFYSVGIGQISSEVPQNLSASRPQDRQFILSSKKLLLSDSGFYLCAWSRTGAATQYFGPGTRLLVL.

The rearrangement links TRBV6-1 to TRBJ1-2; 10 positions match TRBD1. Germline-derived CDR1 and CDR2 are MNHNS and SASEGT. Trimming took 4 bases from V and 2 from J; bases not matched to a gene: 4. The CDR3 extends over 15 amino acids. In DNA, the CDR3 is TGTGCCAGCAGTGCGGGACAGGGGACGAACTATGGCTACACCTTC. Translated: CASSAGQGTNYGYTF.

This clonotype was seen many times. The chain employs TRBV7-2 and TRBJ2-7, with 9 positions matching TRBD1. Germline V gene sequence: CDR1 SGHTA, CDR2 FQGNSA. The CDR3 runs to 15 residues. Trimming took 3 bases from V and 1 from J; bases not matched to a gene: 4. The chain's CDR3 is CASSFGTGPSYEQYF. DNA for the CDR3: TGTGCCAGCAGCTTTGGGACAGGGCCTTCCTACGAGCAGTACTTC.

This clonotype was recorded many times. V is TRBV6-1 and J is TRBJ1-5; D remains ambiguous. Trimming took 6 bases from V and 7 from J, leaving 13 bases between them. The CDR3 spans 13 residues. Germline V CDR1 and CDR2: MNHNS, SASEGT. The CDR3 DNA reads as TGTGCCAGCAGGAAGGGCCAGTTCCAGCCCCAGCATTTT. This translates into CASRKGQFQPQHF.

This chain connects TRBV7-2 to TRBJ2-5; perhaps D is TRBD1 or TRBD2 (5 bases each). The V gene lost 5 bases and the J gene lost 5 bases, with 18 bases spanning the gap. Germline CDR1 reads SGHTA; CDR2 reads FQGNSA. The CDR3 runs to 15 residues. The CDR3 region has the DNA TGTGCCAGCAGCCCTAGTCCTAGGGACGGGGAGACCCAGTACTTC. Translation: CASSPSPRDGETQYF. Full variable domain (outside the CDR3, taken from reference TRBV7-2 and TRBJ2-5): GAGVSQSPSNKVTEKGKDVELRCDPISGHTALYWYRQSLGQGLEFLIYFQGNSAPDKSGLPSDRFSAERTGGSVSTLTIQRTQQEDSAVYLCASSPSPRDGETQYFGPGTRLLVL.